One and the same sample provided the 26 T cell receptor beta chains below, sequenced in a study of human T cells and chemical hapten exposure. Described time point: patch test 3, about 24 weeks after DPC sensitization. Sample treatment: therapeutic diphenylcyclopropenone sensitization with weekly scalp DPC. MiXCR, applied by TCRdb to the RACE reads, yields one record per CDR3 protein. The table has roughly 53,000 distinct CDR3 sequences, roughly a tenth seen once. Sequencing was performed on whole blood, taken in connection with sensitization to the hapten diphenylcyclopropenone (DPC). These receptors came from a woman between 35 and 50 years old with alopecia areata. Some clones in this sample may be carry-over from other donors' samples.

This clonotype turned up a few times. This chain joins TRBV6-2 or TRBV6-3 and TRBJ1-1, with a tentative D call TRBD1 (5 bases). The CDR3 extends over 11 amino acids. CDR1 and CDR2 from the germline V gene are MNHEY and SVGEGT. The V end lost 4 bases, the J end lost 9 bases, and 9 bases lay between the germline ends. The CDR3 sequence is CASSLKGKAFF. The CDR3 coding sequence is TGTGCCAGCAGTTTGAAGGGGAAAGCTTTCTTT.

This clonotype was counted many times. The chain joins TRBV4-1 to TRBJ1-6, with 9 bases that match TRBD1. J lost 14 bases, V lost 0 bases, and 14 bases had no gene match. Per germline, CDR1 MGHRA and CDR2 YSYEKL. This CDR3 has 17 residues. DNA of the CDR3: TGCGCCAGCAGCCAAGATTCGGGACAGGGCCAATCATTCACCCTCCACTTT. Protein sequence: CASSQDSGQGQSFTLHF.

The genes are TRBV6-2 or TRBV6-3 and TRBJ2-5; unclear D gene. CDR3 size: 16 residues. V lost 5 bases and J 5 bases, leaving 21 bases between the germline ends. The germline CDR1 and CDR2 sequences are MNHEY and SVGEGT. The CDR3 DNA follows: TGTGCCAGCAGTCGACCGACCGGCTTTCAAAGGGAGACCCAGTACTTC. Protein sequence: CASSRPTGFQRETQYF.

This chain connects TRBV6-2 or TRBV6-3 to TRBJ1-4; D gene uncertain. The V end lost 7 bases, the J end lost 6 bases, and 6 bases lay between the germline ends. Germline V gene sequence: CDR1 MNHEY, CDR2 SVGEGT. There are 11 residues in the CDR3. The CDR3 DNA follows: TGTGCCAGCACGGATGATGAAAAACTGTTTTTT. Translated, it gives CASTDDEKLFF.

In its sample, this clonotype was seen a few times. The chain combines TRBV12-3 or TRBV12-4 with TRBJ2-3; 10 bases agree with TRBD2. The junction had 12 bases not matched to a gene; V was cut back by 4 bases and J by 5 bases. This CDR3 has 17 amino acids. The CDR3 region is CASSSTVLAGTEDTQYF. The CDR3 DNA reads TGTGCCAGCAGTTCAACAGTACTAGCGGGGACGGAAGATACGCAGTATTTT.

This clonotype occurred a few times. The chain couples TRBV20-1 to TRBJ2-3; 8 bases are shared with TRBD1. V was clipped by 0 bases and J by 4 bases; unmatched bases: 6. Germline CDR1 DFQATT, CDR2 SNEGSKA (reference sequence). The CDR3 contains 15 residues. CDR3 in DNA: TGCAGTGCTAGAGATCAGGGGGCCCTGCCAGATACGCAGTATTTT. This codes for CSARDQGALPDTQYF.

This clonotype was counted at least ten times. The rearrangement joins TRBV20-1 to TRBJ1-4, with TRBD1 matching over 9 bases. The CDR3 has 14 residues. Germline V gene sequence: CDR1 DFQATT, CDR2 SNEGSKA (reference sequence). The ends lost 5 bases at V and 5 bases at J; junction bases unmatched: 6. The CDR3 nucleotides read TGCAGTGCTCAGGCCGGGACAGGGAATGAAAAACTGTTTTTT. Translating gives CSAQAGTGNEKLFF.

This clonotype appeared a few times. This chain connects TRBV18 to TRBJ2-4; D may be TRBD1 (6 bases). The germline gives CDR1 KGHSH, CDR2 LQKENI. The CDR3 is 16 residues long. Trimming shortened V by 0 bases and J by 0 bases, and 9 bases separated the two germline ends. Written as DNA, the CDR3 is TGTGCCAGCTCACCACCGGGACAACTAGCCAAAAACATTCAGTACTTC. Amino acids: CASSPPGQLAKNIQYF.

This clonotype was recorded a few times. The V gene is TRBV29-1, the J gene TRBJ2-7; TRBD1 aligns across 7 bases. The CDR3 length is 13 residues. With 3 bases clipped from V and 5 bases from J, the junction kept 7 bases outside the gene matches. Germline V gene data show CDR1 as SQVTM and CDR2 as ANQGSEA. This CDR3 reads CSVETGLKNEQYF. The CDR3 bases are TGCAGCGTTGAGACAGGGTTGAAGAACGAGCAGTACTTC.

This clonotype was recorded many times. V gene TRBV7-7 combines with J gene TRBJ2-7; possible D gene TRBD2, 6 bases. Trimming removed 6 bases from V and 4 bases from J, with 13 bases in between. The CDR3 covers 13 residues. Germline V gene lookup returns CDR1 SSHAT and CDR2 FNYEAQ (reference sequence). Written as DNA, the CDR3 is TGTGCCAGCAGTTACGGGGGTGATTACGAGCAGTACTTC. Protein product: CASSYGGDYEQYF.

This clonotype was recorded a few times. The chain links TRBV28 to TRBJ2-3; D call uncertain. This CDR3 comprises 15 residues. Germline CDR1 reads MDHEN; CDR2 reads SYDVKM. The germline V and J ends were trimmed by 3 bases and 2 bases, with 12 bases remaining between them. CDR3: CASSLSGPNTDTQYF. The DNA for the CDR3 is TGTGCCAGCAGTTTGTCCGGGCCAAACACAGATACGCAGTATTTT. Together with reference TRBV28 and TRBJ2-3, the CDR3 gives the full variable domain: DVKVTQSSRYLVKRTGEKVFLECVQDMDHENMFWYRQDPGLGLRLIYFSYDVKMKEKGDIPEGYSVSREKKERFSLILESASTNQTSMYLCASSLSGPNTDTQYFGPGTRLTVL.

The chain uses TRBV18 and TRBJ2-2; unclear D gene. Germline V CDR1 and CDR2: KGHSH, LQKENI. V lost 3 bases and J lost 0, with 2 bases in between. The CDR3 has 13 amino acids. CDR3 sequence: CASSPSNTGELFF. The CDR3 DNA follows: TGTGCCAGCTCACCTTCGAACACCGGGGAGCTGTTTTTT.

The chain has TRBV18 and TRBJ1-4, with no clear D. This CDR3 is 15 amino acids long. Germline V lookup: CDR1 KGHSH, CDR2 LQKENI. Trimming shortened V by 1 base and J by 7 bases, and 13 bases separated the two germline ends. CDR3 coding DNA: TGTGCCAGCTCACCACTAGGAAGCGGCGGTGAAAAACTGTTTTTT. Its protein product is CASSPLGSGGEKLFF.

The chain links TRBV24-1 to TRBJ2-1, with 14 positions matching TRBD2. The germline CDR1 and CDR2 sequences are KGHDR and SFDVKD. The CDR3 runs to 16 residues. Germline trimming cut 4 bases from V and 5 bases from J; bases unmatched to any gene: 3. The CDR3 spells CATSDWTSGGNNEQFF. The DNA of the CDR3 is TGTGCCACCAGTGACTGGACTAGCGGGGGGAACAATGAGCAGTTCTTC.

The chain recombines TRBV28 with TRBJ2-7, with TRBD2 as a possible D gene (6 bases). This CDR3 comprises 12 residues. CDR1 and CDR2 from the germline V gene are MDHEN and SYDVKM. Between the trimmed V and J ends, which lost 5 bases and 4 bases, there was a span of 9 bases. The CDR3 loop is CASSVGTYEQYF. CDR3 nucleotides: TGTGCCAGCAGTGTCGGGACTTACGAGCAGTACTTC.

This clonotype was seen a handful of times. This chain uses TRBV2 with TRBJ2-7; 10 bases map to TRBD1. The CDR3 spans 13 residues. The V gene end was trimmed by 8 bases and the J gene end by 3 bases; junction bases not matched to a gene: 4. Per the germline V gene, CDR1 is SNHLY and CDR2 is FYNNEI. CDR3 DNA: TGTGCCAGCCGGGGACAGGGGAGCTACGAGCAGTACTTC. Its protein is CASRGQGSYEQYF.

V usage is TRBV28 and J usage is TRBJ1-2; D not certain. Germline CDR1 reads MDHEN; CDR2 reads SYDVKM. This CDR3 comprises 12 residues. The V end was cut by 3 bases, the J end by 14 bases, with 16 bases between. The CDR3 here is CASSFLTGSRTF. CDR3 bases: TGTGCCAGCAGTTTCCTGACGGGGTCCCGTACCTTC.

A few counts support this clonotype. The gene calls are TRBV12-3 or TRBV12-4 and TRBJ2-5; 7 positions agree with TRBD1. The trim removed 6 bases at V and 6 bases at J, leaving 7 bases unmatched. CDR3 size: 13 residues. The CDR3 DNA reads TGTGCCAGCAGCCAACAGGGACAGAAGACCCAGTACTTC. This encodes CASSQQGQKTQYF.

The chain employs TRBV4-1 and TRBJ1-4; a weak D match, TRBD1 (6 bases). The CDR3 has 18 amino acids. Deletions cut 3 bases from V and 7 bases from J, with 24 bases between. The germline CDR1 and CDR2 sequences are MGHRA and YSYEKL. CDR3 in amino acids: CASSHPPGPGGPSEKLFF. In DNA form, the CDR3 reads TGCGCCAGCAGCCATCCCCCCGGTCCCGGGGGCCCCTCTGAAAAACTGTTTTTT.

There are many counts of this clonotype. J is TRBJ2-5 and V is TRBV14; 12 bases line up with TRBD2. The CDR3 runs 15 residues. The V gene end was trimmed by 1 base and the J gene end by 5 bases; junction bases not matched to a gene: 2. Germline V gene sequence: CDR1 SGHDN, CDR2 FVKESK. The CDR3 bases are TGTGCCAGCAGCCAAGGGACTAGCGGGGTGGAGACCCAGTACTTC. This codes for CASSQGTSGVETQYF.

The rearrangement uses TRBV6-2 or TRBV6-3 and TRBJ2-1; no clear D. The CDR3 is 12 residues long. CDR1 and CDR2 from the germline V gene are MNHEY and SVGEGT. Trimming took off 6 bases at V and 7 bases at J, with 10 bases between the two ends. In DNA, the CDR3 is TGTGCCAGCAGCCGTATTGGGAATGAGCAGTTCTTC. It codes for CASSRIGNEQFF.

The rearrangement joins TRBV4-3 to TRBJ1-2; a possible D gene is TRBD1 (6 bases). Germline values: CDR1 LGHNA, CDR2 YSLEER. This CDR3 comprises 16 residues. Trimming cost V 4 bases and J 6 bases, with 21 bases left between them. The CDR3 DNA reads TGCGCCAGCAGCCTTGAAAGAATAACAGGGCGGAATGGCTACACCTTC. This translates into CASSLERITGRNGYTF.

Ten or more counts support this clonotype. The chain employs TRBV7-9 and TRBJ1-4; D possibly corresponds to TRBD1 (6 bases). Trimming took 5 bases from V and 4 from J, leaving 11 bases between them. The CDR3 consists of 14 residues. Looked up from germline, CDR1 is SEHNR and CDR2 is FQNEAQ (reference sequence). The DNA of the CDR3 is TGTGCCAGCAGCCCGGACAGCGGTAATGAAAAACTGTTTTTT. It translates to CASSPDSGNEKLFF.

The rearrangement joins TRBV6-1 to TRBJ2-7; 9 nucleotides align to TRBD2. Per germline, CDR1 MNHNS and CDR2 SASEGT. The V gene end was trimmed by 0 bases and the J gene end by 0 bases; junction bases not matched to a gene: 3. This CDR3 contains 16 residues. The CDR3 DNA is TGTGCCAGCAGTGAAGCACCAGCGGGGGGCTCCTACGAGCAGTACTTC. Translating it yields CASSEAPAGGSYEQYF.

This CDR3 reads CASSSPGQVGDTQYF. The DNA for the CDR3 is TGTGCCAGCAGCTCCCCGGGACAGGTGGGAGATACGCAGTATTTT. The V call is TRBV7-2, the J call TRBJ2-3, with 8 bases fitting TRBD1. J was trimmed by 5 bases and V by 4 bases; bases with no gene match: 8. This CDR3 has 15 residues. The V gene's germline CDR1 is SGHTA and CDR2 FQGNSA.

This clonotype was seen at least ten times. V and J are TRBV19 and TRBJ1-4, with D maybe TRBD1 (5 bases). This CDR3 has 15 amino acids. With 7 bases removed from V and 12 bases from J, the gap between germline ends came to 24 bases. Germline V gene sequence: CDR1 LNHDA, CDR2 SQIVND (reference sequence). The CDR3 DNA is TGTGCCAGTAACCCAGGCCCAGGGAAAGGGTTGGAACTGTTTTTT. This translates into CASNPGPGKGLELFF.